The clone carrying this T cell receptor (beta chain) occurred a few times. No antigen is known for it. This specimen comes from a study of T cells after posttransplantation cyclophosphamide. General study findings and limits: Blood and skin or GI T cell repertoires showed limited TRB overlap. Later blood repertoires were often dominated by clones from the donor CD8+ memory compartment. Recipient CMV seropositivity and CMV reactivation strongly tracked TRB clonality.

Control samples came 1 year after myeloablative marrow transplants with methotrexate plus calcineurin inhibitor. This CDR3 region has 15 residues. From germline, CDR1 is LGHNA and CDR2 YSLEER. J lost 5 bases, V lost 0 bases, and 3 bases had no gene match. Sequencing used immunoSEQ multiplex PCR; TCRdb keeps in-frame clones, though not all of them. Of over 4,500 clones listed, over 70% were seen once; the top ten hold 20% to 25%. The sequence was obtained from a male patient in his thirties or forties who received an allogeneic stem cell transplant from an unrelated donor, was CMV-positive, and had chronic GVHD only. Some T cells may trace back to the graft donor. The sample consisted of PBMCs, taken after an allogeneic stem cell transplant with a calcineurin inhibitor and methotrexate. This chain joins TRBV4-3 and TRBJ1-4; 7 bases match TRBD1. The CDR3 DNA reads TGCGCCAGCAGCCAAGATCCAGGGGGGAATGAAAAACTGTTTTTT. The encoded protein is CASSQDPGGNEKLFF.